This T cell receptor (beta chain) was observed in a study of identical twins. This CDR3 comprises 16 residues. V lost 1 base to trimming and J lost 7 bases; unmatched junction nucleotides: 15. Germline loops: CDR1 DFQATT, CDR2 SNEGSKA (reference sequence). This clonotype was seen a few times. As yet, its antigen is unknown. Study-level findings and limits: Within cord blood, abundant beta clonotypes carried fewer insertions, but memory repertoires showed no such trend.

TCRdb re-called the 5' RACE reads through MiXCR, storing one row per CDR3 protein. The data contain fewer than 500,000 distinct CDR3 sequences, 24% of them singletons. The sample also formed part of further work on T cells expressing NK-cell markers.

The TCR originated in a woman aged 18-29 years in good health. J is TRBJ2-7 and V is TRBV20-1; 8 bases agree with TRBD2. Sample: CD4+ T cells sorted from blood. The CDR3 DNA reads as TGCAGTGCTAGAGGCGCCCTCGCGGGGGGTATTGAGGAGCAGTACTTC. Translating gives CSARGALAGGIEEQYF.